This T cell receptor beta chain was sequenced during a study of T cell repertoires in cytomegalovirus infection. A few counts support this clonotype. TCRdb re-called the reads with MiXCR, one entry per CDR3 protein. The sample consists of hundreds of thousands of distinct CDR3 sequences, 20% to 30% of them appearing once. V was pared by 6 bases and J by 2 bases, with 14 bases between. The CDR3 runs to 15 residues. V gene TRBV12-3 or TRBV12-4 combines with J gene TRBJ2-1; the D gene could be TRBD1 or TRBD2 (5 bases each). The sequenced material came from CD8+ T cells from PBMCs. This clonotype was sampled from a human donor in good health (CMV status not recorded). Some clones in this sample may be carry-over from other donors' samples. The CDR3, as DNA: TGTGCCAGCAGCCTGTGGGGACCCACCTACAATGAGCAGTTCTTC. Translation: CASSLWGPTYNEQFF.